This TCR beta chain came from a study of breast tumors, draining lymph nodes, adjacent tissues. Study-level points and caveats: Data only fit, rather than demonstrated, lymph node origin of most tumor T cells. Tumor TCR diversity was below lymph nodes but above nontumor tissue.

TCRdb re-called the multiplex PCR reads with MiXCR, one entry per CDR3 protein. There are 13,000 or so distinct CDR3 sequences in the sample; around half occur only once, and roughly two fifths lies in the top ten. With 0 bases clipped from V and 4 bases from J, the junction kept 1 base outside the gene matches. The CDR3 runs to 16 residues. CDR1 and CDR2 from the germline V gene are SGHTA and FQGTGA. This clonotype is labeled medium-sized. Its specificity is not known. This receptor was identified in a female donor with breast cancer. Some clones in this sample may be carry-over from other donors' samples. This chain links TRBV7-3 with TRBJ2-2; 11 nucleotides agree with TRBD2. The sample was tumor-adjacent breast tissue. The chain's CDR3 is CASSLTSGRATGELFF. The CDR3 nucleotides are TGTGCCAGCAGCTTAACTAGCGGGAGGGCCACCGGGGAGCTGTTTTTT.